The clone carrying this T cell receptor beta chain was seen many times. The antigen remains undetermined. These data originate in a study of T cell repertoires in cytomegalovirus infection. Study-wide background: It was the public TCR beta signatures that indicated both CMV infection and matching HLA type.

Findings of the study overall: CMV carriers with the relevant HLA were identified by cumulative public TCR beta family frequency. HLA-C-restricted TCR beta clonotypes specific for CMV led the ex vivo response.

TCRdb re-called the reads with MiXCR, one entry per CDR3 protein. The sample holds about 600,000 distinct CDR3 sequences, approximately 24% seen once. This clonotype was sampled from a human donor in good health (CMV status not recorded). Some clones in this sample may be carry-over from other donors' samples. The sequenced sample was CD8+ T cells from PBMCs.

The CDR3 DNA sequence: TGTGCCAGCAGCTCCCAATTCGATGAGCAGTTCTTC. Translated, it gives CASSSQFDEQFF. The chain employs TRBV7-2 and TRBJ2-1, with D uncertain. CDR3 length: 12 amino acids. Trimming cost V 4 bases and J 8 bases, with 9 bases left between them. Per the germline V gene, CDR1 is SGHTA and CDR2 is FQGNSA.